This T cell receptor beta chain was profiled in a study of blood T cell repertoires in COVID-19. Study-wide background: Collection of acute and convalescent COVID-19 samples took place in the United States, Italy and Spain. PBMCs, B-cell-depleted T cells, or T cells were the source of the cDNA or gDNA that made up the material.

Germline loops: CDR1 MNHEY, CDR2 SVGEGT. The V gene lost 5 bases and the J gene lost 3 bases, with 13 bases spanning the gap. This CDR3 region has 14 residues. Authors' methods: Cell counts per sample came from amplifying reference gene primers. Generated by immunoSEQ multiplex PCR, the TCRdb table keeps only in-frame clones and is missing some. That table furnishes V, J and clone size, whereas the DNA furnished D and trimming. This sample has 95,000 to 130,000 clones; just under 85% occur once, and the top ten carry around 7.6%. The sample taken for sequencing was peripheral blood. The genes are TRBV6-2 or TRBV6-3 and TRBJ1-2, with a weak D call TRBD1 (6 bases). The clonotype comes from a man aged 65 to 79 with active or convalescent COVID-19. The CDR3 loop reads CASSQAGGDYGYTF. Here the CDR3 DNA reads TGTGCCAGCAGTCAAGCGGGGGGCGACTATGGCTACACCTTC.